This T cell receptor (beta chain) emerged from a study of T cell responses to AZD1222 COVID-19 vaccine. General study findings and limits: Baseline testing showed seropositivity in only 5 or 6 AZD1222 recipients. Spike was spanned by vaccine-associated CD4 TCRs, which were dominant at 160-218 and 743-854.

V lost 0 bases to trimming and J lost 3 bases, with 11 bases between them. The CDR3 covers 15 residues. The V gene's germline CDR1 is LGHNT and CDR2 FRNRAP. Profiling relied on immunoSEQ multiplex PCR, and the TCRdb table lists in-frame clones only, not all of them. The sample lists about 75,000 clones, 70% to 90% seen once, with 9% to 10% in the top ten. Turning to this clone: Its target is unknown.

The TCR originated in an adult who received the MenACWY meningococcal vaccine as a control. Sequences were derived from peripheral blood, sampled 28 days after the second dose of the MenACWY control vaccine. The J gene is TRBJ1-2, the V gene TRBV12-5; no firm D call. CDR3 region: CASGLVRAEDYGYTF. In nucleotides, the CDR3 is TGTGCTAGTGGTTTGGTTCGCGCGGAGGACTATGGCTACACCTTC. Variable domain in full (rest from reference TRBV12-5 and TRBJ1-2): DARVTQTPRHKVTEMGQEVTMRCQPILGHNTVFWYRQTMMQGLELLAYFRNRAPLDDSGMPKDRFSAEMPDATLATLKIQPSEPRDSAVYFCASGLVRAEDYGYTFGSGTRLTVV.